The present entry profiles one T cell receptor beta chain with its context. The data derive from a study of OX40 agonist ivuxolimab in advanced cancers. Germline V lookup: CDR1 SGHAT, CDR2 FQNNGV. The V end was cut by 0 bases, the J end by 0 bases, with 17 bases between. The CDR3 extends over 18 amino acids. TCRdb's copy holds only in-frame clones and misses some; the assay was immunoSEQ multiplex PCR. The sample carries 75,000 to 100,000 clones, 85% to 95% recorded once. The sequence was obtained from an adult with an advanced solid tumor such as melanoma, head and neck, liver or kidney cancer. This chain joins TRBV11-2 and TRBJ1-1, with no clear D. Sequenced here: CD4+ or CD8+ T cells sorted from blood, sampled in a trial of the OX40 agonist ivuxolimab. The DNA for the CDR3 is TGTGCCAGCAGCTTAGATCTAACCGGCCTCATGCTGAACACTGAAGCTTTCTTT. It specifies CASSLDLTGLMLNTEAFF.